The source of this TCR beta chain is a study of blood T cell repertoires in COVID-19. Study-level background: PBMCs, B-cell-depleted T cells, or T cells were the source of the cDNA or gDNA that made up the material.

Participants were aged about 18 to 90 years, lived in 20 to 25 US areas, and enrolled virtually. Germline V CDR1 and CDR2: KGHSH, LQKENI. V lost 3 bases and J 5 bases, leaving 14 bases between the germline ends. The CDR3 contains 14 residues. This table comes from immunoSEQ multiplex PCR, and its TCRdb copy is limited to in-frame clones, with some not included. Seen here are 280,000 or so clones, around 84% observed once, and the top ten hold about 2.7%. Sample: PBMCs or T cells enriched from blood (not recorded which). This sequence was found in a woman in her forties or fifties who had recovered from COVID-19. The chain recombines TRBV18 with TRBJ2-7; possibly TRBD1 for D (6 bases). The CDR3 coding sequence is TGTGCCAGCTCACCTTCGACAGGTCGCCACGAGCAGTACTTC. Amino acids: CASSPSTGRHEQYF.